The 22 T cell receptor beta chains given below trace back to one sample, sequenced in a study of T cell clonality in common variable immunodeficiency. Only in-frame clones appear in the TCRdb table, and some are missing; sequencing was by immunoSEQ multiplex PCR. The sample has 50,000 to 60,000 clones, none seen only once; the top ten hold 0.7% to 0.95%. The sample was peripheral blood mononuclear cells. The receptors derive from a person aged 18 to 75 in good health.

This clone was observed many times. The read ends 3 residues shy of where the CDR3 ends; the end is completed using the germline J gene. The rearrangement joins TRBV7-8 to TRBJ1-3; D is unresolved. Deletions cut 8 bases from V and 7 bases from J, with 12 bases between. The CDR3 spans 12 residues. Germline V gene sequence: CDR1 SGHVS, CDR2 FQNEAQ. Partial CDR3 DNA: TGTGCCAGCGGAACAGCCGAGAACACC. Its protein product is CASGTAENT. The entire CDR3 protein is CASGTAENTIYF. Drawing the rest from reference TRBV7-8 and TRBJ1-3, the complete variable domain is GAGVSQSPRYKVAKRGQDVALRCDPISGHVSLFWYQQALGQGPEFLTYFQNEAQLDKSGLPSDRFFAERPEGSVSTLKIQRTQQEDSAVYLCASGTAENTIYFGEGSWLTVV.

This clone was seen repeatedly, ten times or more. The CDR3 sequence: CASSYGAYTEAFF. The CDR3 bases that were read are TGTGCCAGCAGTTACGGGGCTTACACTGAA. The chain couples TRBV6-2 or TRBV6-3 to TRBJ1-1; TRBD1 might be the D (5 bases). The read falls 3 residues short of the CDR3 end, and the missing part is taken from the germline J gene. V was trimmed by 2 bases and J by 3 bases, leaving 7 bases between them. Germline CDR1 MNHEY, CDR2 SVGEGT. The CDR3 has 13 amino acids.

This clone has a handful of counts. A much bigger clone sits one base away, suggesting this may be a read error. Other DNA variants within this sample encode the same CDR3. The CDR3 region is CASSSHRGAGNTIYF. The CDR3 DNA, read in part, is TGTGCCAGCAGCTCCCACAGGGGTGCTGGAAACACA. The chain carries TRBV7-2 and TRBJ1-3; 7 bases are a match to TRBD1. The read gets to within 3 residues of the CDR3 end, and the germline J gene fills in the rest. This CDR3 spans 15 amino acids. Germline-derived CDR1 and CDR2 are SGHTA and FQGNSA.

There are many counts of this clone. The CDR3 end lies 3 residues beyond the end of the read and is filled in from the germline J gene. This sequence joins TRBV19 and TRBJ2-3, with 9 positions matching TRBD1. The CDR3 totals 16 residues. V was clipped by 5 bases and J by 1 base; unmatched bases: 7. Per germline, CDR1 LNHDA and CDR2 SQIVND (reference sequence). The part of the CDR3 DNA that was read is TGTGCCAGTAGTCCCCTGAGGGACAGGGGCACAGATACG. Protein sequence: CASSPLRDRGTDT. The whole CDR3 region reads CASSPLRDRGTDTQYF.

This clone has ten or more counts. The read ends 3 residues shy of where the CDR3 ends; the end is completed using the germline J gene. This chain links TRBV5-4 with TRBJ1-2, with 9 bases fitting TRBD1. The germline V gene encodes CDR1 SGHNT and CDR2 YYREEE (reference sequence). The CDR3 has 13 amino acids. The CDR3 protein is CASSRTGAGGYTF. The DNA read from the CDR3 is TGTGCCAGCAGCAGGACAGGGGCTGGCGGC.

There are many counts of this clone. The sequence runs out 3 residues before the end of the CDR3; the remainder is reconstructed from the germline J gene. The rearrangement links TRBV6-4 to TRBJ2-3, with 10 bases lining up with TRBD1. V gave up 6 bases and J gave up 2 bases; unmatched junction bases: 5. Germline CDR1 MRHNA, CDR2 SNTAGT. The length of the CDR3 is 15 residues. This chain's CDR3 is CASSAGTGDTDTQYF. The CDR3 bases that were read are TGTGCCAGCAGCGCCGGGACAGGGGACACAGATACG.

This clone was seen at least ten times. The CDR3 loop reads CASSPGTGGYGYTF. The sequenced CDR3 bases are TGTGCCAGCAGTCCTGGGACAGGGGGCTATGGC. The chain has TRBV16 and TRBJ1-2; TRBD1 agrees at 11 bases. The sequence runs out 3 residues before the end of the CDR3; the remainder is reconstructed from the germline J gene. With 6 bases clipped from V and 4 bases from J, the junction kept 4 bases outside the gene matches. This CDR3 region has 14 residues. Germline V gene sequence: CDR1 KGHSY, CDR2 FQNENV.

This clone has ten or more counts. The observed sequence ends 3 residues before the CDR3 terminus, with the missing tail filled in from the germline J gene. The J gene is TRBJ1-6, the V gene TRBV7-9; D uncertain. Trimming pared 1 base from V and 7 bases from J, leaving 5 bases between. CDR1 SEHNR and CDR2 FQNEAQ come from the germline V gene (reference sequence). This CDR3 is built from 13 residues. Incomplete CDR3 DNA: TGTGCCAGCAGCTTAGACGGGAATTCACCC. It yields the protein CASSLDGNSP. The full CDR3 protein is CASSLDGNSPLHF.

This clone has ten or more counts. The CDR3 end lies 3 residues beyond the end of the read and is filled in from the germline J gene. The chain joins TRBV30 to TRBJ1-6; D is perhaps TRBD1 (5 bases). With 2 bases removed from V and 10 bases from J, the gap between germline ends came to 6 bases. The CDR3 loop spans 11 amino acids. CDR1 is GTSNPN and CDR2 is SVGIG in the germline V gene (reference sequence). The sequenced part of the CDR3 DNA is TGTGCCTGGAGTAGGGGCTCACCC. It translates to CAWSRGSP. In full, the CDR3 reads CAWSRGSPLHF.

This clone was found many times. The read finishes 3 residues shy of the CDR3 end, and the germline J gene is used to complete it. The chain is built from TRBV29-1 and TRBJ2-2; tentative D call: TRBD1 (5 bases). The V gene's germline CDR1 is SQVTM and CDR2 ANQGSEA. The CDR3 length is 12 residues. V gave up 7 bases and J gave up 5 bases, with 11 bases separating them. Here the CDR3 reads CSAYRTTGELFF. The sequenced CDR3 bases are TGCAGCGCTTACAGGACAACCGGGGAG.

Concerning this clone itself: The sequence runs out 3 residues before the end of the CDR3; the remainder is reconstructed from the germline J gene. The chain recombines TRBV11-2 with TRBJ1-4; D possibly corresponds to TRBD1 (5 bases). This CDR3 is built from 15 residues. CDR1 and CDR2 (germline): SGHAT, FQNNGV. V lost 1 base, J lost 8 bases, and 14 bases lay in between. CDR3 DNA (partial): TGTGCCAGCAGCTTAGTCAGGGCCGGGGGGGAAAAA. Protein sequence: CASSLVRAGGEK. The full CDR3 reads CASSLVRAGGEKLFF. The entire variable domain, with the rest obtained from reference TRBV11-2 and TRBJ1-4, is as follows: EAGVAQSPRYKIIEKRQSVAFWCNPISGHATLYWYQQILGQGPKLLIQFQNNGVVDDSQLPKDRFSAERLKGVDSTLKIQPAKLEDSAVYLCASSLVRAGGEKLFFGSGTQLSVL.

The table lists this clone with many counts. The read terminates 3 residues ahead of where the CDR3 ends, so the germline J gene completes it. The rearrangement links TRBV15 to TRBJ1-1; 10 bases line up with TRBD1. The CDR3 is made up of 14 amino acids. Germline V gives CDR1 LNHNV, CDR2 YYDKDF (reference sequence). V lost 5 bases and J lost 6; bases outside the gene matches: 6. The covered CDR3 bases are TGTGCCACCAGCTACCGGGACAGGGGTCCTGAA. Translated: CATSYRDRGPE. The entire CDR3 protein reads CATSYRDRGPEAFF.

This clone was detected ten times or more. Read sequence stops 3 residues before the CDR3 end, and the germline J gene provides the missing end. This chain uses TRBV2 with TRBJ2-3; perhaps TRBD2 as D (6 bases). This CDR3 comprises 14 residues. Deletions cut 8 bases from V and 1 base from J, with 13 bases between. Germline CDR1 reads SNHLY; CDR2 reads FYNNEI. Here the CDR3 reads CASHRGGGTDTQYF. The part of the CDR3 DNA that was read is TGTGCCAGCCATCGAGGCGGGGGCACAGATACG.

This clone came up many times. The read stops 3 residues short of the end of the CDR3; the missing end is completed from the germline J gene. The chain is built from TRBV23-1 and TRBJ1-2; 7 nucleotides match TRBD1. TRBV23-1 is reported as an ORF; its role is uncertain. The J segment lost 2 bases and the V segment lost 5 bases, leaving 14 bases of the junction unmatched. The CDR3 runs to 17 residues. The CDR3 protein is CASSSCRGTVSNYGYTF. CDR3 DNA (partial): TGCGCCAGCAGTTCTTGTAGAGGGACAGTCTCAAACTATGGC.

This clone was observed many times. The missing CDR3 end, 3 residues past where the read stops, is filled in from the germline J gene. The rearrangement uses TRBV7-2 and TRBJ2-7; 7 bases match TRBD2. The germline gives CDR1 SGHTA, CDR2 FQGNSA. V lost 7 bases and J lost 5; bases outside the gene matches: 14. This CDR3 spans 15 amino acids. The CDR3 sequence: CASNPGNAGVDEQYF. The part of the CDR3 DNA that was read is TGTGCCAGCAACCCGGGGAATGCGGGAGTGGACGAG.

In its sample, this clone was seen many times. Read sequence stops 3 residues before the CDR3 end, and the germline J gene provides the missing end. The chain links TRBV11-3 to TRBJ1-1, with a tentative D call TRBD1 (5 bases). Germline CDR1 reads SGHNT; CDR2 reads YENEEA. Trimming took off 5 bases at V and 2 bases at J, with 9 bases between the two ends. The CDR3 is 13 amino acids. Incomplete CDR3 DNA: TGTGCCAGCAGCCGACAGCTCAACACTGAA. It is translated as CASSRQLNTE. The whole CDR3 region reads CASSRQLNTEAFF.

This clone occurred many times. The read finishes 3 residues shy of the CDR3 end, and the germline J gene is used to complete it. The genes are TRBV20-1 and TRBJ1-2, with a tentative D call TRBD1 (5 bases). The CDR3 length is 15 residues. Between the trimmed V and J ends, which lost 0 bases and 4 bases, there was a span of 15 bases. Germline CDR1 is DFQATT and CDR2 is SNEGSKA (reference sequence). The CDR3 spells CSARDRGIRGYGYTF. The CDR3 DNA, read in part, is TGCAGTGCTAGAGATCGGGGGATCCGTGGCTATGGC.

Notes on this clone: The read stops 3 residues short of the end of the CDR3; the missing end is completed from the germline J gene. V usage is TRBV30 and J usage is TRBJ2-3, with D possibly matching TRBD1 (5 bases). The CDR3 has 13 amino acids. The V gene's germline CDR1 is GTSNPN and CDR2 SVGIG (reference sequence). CDR3 protein: CAAEYGVGQPQYF. CDR3 DNA (partial): TGTGCCGCCGAATACGGAGTGGGGCAGCCG. Full variable domain (missing parts from reference TRBV30 and TRBJ2-3): SQTIHQWPATLVQPVGSPLSLECTVEGTSNPNLYWYRQAAGRGLQLLFYSVGIGQISSEVPQNLSASRPQDRQFILSSKKLLLSDSGFYLCAAEYGVGQPQYFGPGTRLTVL.

This clone was counted many times. The missing CDR3 end, 3 residues past where the read stops, is filled in from the germline J gene. The genes are TRBV6-2 or TRBV6-3 and TRBJ1-5; 7 nucleotides line up with TRBD1. This CDR3 is built from 13 residues. CDR1 and CDR2 from the germline V gene are MNHEY and SVGEGT. J gave up 4 bases and V 6 bases, and 3 bases lay outside the gene matches. The CDR3 region is CASSQTGNQPQHF. CDR3 DNA (partial): TGTGCCAGCAGCCAGACAGGGAATCAGCCC.

This clone was seen repeatedly, ten times or more. Read coverage stops 3 residues before the CDR3 terminus; the germline J gene supplies the remainder. The rearrangement joins TRBV5-4 to TRBJ2-5; 13 nucleotides agree with TRBD2. Germline V gene lookup returns CDR1 SGHNT and CDR2 YYREEE (reference sequence). This CDR3 region has 16 residues. The V segment lost 3 bases and the J segment 1 base; nucleotides outside the gene matches: 3. CDR3 residues: CASSSRLAGGQETQYF. The CDR3 bases that were read are TGTGCCAGCAGCTCTCGACTAGCGGGGGGCCAAGAGACC.

This clone was counted ten times or more. The DNA ends 3 residues before the CDR3 does, and the rest of the CDR3 is filled in from the germline J gene. The V call is TRBV9, the J call TRBJ2-2; 8 nucleotides match TRBD1. Germline V gene data show CDR1 as SGDLS and CDR2 as YYNGEE. V dropped 0 bases and J dropped 2; count of bases not matched to a gene: 6. The CDR3 totals 17 residues. The CDR3 DNA, read in part, is TGTGCCAGCAGCGTAGCTTTGACAGGGGTCAACACCGGGGAG. Protein product: CASSVALTGVNTGE. The full CDR3 reads CASSVALTGVNTGELFF.

This clone was recorded at least ten times. The sequence runs out 3 residues before the end of the CDR3; the remainder is reconstructed from the germline J gene. This rearrangement joins TRBV11-2 to TRBJ2-1; D might be TRBD1 (8 bases). Trimming took 5 bases from V and 8 from J, leaving 19 bases between them. The CDR3 runs 15 residues. Germline assignment: CDR1 SGHAT and CDR2 FQNNGV. The CDR3 protein is CASSLGPTGGDEQFF. The covered CDR3 bases are TGTGCCAGCAGCCTAGGACCCACAGGGGGGGATGAG.